The text below deals with one T cell receptor (beta chain). Its cognate antigen is unknown. This entry is derived from a study of graft-versus-host responses after intestinal transplantation. For the study at large: Induction using anti-thymocyte globulin, followed by tacrolimus and steroids for two to three years, was given to all recipients.

V was trimmed by 5 bases and J by 3 bases, leaving 16 bases between them. Germline V gene sequence: CDR1 MNHEY, CDR2 SVGAGI. The CDR3 consists of 15 residues. Processing of graft tissue released intraepithelial and lamina propria lymphocytes. Measured with immunoSEQ multiplex PCR; TCRdb has only the in-frame clones, and not every one. The sample contains 15,000 to 20,000 clones, approximately 72% of which appear only once. Study-level findings and limits: Detected in recipient marrow were GvH clones, some of which were first observed in ileum or blood.

This chain joins TRBV6-5 and TRBJ2-5, with a tentative D call TRBD1 (5 bases). The clonotype was recovered from a human patient who received an intestinal transplant, so some T cells may come from the graft donor. The sample in question was ileum tissue, obtained approximately 20 days after intestinal transplant. The CDR3 here is CASSRLPGHKETQYF. CDR3 sequence (DNA): TGTGCCAGCAGTCGGTTGCCTGGACACAAAGAGACCCAGTACTTC.